The clone carrying this T cell receptor (beta chain) was detected a few times. The antigen remains unidentified. This entry is derived from a study of T cell repertoires in cytomegalovirus infection. On the study more broadly: Well-studied HLA-B-restricted epitopes and recently identified HLA-C-restricted epitopes of CMV were both used in the study.

Using its own MiXCR run on the reads, TCRdb lists one record per CDR3 protein. The sample records about 920,000 distinct CDR3 sequences, around 32% being singletons. Notes on the study in general: Identification of carriers of CMV plus the relevant HLA was performed using cumulative public TCR beta family frequency.

The CDR3 consists of 15 residues. Trimming removed 4 bases from V and 8 bases from J; junction bases left unmatched: 7. The V gene's germline CDR1 is SGHDT and CDR2 YYEEEE. The sample in question was cultured CD8+ T cells from PBMCs, obtained from culture after CMV antigen stimulation. This TCR was sampled from a human donor in good health (CMV status not recorded). Some clones in this sample may be carry-over from other donors' samples. The chain is built from TRBV5-6 and TRBJ1-4; TRBD1 matches 11 bases. DNA of the CDR3: TGTGCCAGCAGCGGACAGGGGGCAAGGTGGGAAAAACTGTTTTTT. Translation: CASSGQGARWEKLFF.